The TCR beta chain described here comes from a study of blood T cell repertoires in COVID-19. TCRdb keeps only in-frame clones here, not all; method: immunoSEQ multiplex PCR. The sample includes more than 85,000 clones, 85% seen only once; the top ten take about 38%. This TCR derives from an elderly man with acute or convalescent COVID-19. Sequenced sample: peripheral blood.

CDR3 sequence: CASSYSGNTIYF. The CDR3 nucleotides read TGTGCCAGCAGCTACTCTGGAAACACCATATATTTT. The chain couples TRBV28 to TRBJ1-3; D unresolved. CDR1 and CDR2 (germline): MDHEN, SYDVKM. V dropped 6 bases and J dropped 0 bases, with 3 bases sitting between them. The CDR3 covers 12 residues.